This is a list of T cell receptor beta chains from one sample in a study of blood T cell repertoires in COVID-19. Generated by immunoSEQ multiplex PCR, the TCRdb table keeps only in-frame clones and is missing some. Of 72,000 or so clones listed, just under 90% were seen once; the top ten hold less than 1.5%. The sample comprised peripheral blood. Source of these receptors: a man aged 60 to 69 with acute or convalescent COVID-19. Each CDR3 is given with its conserved first and last residue. The D gene is left open where the match is weak. Clone size is given for some rows only: seen once, a few or many times, or a class if the clone is expanded.

>TRBV14|NA|14|TRBJ2-6|NA
TGTGCCAGTAAGCGCGGCTCTGGGGCCAACGTCCTGACTTTC
CASKRGSGANVLTF
>TRBV9|NA|15|TRBJ2-3|TRBD2
TGTGCCAGCAGCGTAGGGGGTAGCGGGAGAGATACGCAGTATTTT
CASSVGGSGRDTQYF
>TRBV7-2|NA|14|TRBJ2-7|NA
TGTGCCAGCAGCTTACAGGGTGGATCCTACGAGCAGTACTTC
CASSLQGGSYEQYF
>TRBV2|NA|14|TRBJ1-1|NA
TGTGCCAGCAGTCCGGGACTGCCGAACACTGAAGCTTTCTTT
CASSPGLPNTEAFF
>TRBV7-2|NA|16|TRBJ2-3|TRBD2
TGTGCCAGCAGCTTAGTCTCGCGGGGGGGCACAGATACGCAGTATTTT
CASSLVSRGGTDTQYF
>TRBV6-5|NA|12|TRBJ2-1|NA
TGTGCCAGCAGTTACGACGGGAATGAGCAGTTCTTC
CASSYDGNEQFF
>TRBV10-3|NA|14|TRBJ2-3|NA
TGTGCCATCAGTGGACTAGAAAGCACAGATACGCAGTATTTT
CAISGLESTDTQYF
>TRBV5-1|NA|15|TRBJ1-1|NA
TGCGCCAGCAGCCCTAAGGACATACCGGGAGCTGAAGCTTTCTTT
CASSPKDIPGAEAFF
>TRBV9|NA|13|TRBJ1-1|NA
TGTGCCAGCAGCGTAGTGCCGGACACTGAAGCTTTCTTT
CASSVVPDTEAFF
>TRBV5-1|NA|14|TRBJ1-5|NA
TGCGCCAGCAGTGACGGGTATAGCAATCAGCCCCAGCATTTT
CASSDGYSNQPQHF
>TRBV6-5|once|15|TRBJ1-1|TRBD1
TGTGCCAGCAGCGACTCCGGGACAGTGAACACTGAAGCTTTCTTT
CASSDSGTVNTEAFF
>TRBV5-1|few|13|TRBJ1-3|TRBD1
TGCGCCAGCAGCCAGGGGGAGGCAAACACCATATATTTT
CASSQGEANTIYF
>TRBV10-2|NA|16|TRBJ1-4|TRBD1
TGCGCCACCAGGGGTAGAGGGACAGCTGTTATTGAAAAACTGTTTTTT
CATRGRGTAVIEKLFF
>TRBV5-4|NA|11|TRBJ2-1|TRBD2
TGTGCCACTGGACTAGCGAATGAGCAGTTCTTC
CATGLANEQFF
>TRBV18|NA|16|TRBJ1-1|NA
TGTGCCAGCTCACCCAATTCCGGGGATCTGAACACTGAAGCTTTCTTT
CASSPNSGDLNTEAFF
>TRBV6-5|NA|14|TRBJ2-1|NA
TGTGCCAGCAGTTACCCCGCAGGCGCCAATGAGCAGTTCTTC
CASSYPAGANEQFF
>TRBV11-2|NA|13|TRBJ1-4|NA
TGTGCCAGCAGCCGAGGACAGCGCGAAAAACTGTTTTTT
CASSRGQREKLFF
>TRBV5-4|NA|17|TRBJ2-6|TRBD1
TGTGCCAGCAGCTTGGTGGGGACAGGGGTTAGGGCCAACGTCCTGACTTTC
CASSLVGTGVRANVLTF
>TRBV7-3|NA|14|TRBJ2-5|NA
TGTGCCAGCAGCTTAACGAGAGATCAAGAGACCCAGTACTTC
CASSLTRDQETQYF
>TRBV3-1/TRBV3-2|NA|12|TRBJ1-1|TRBD1
TGTGCCAGCAGACGACAGGGGACTGAAGCTTTCTTT
CASRRQGTEAFF
>TRBV11-2|once|17|TRBJ2-7|NA
TGTGCCAGCAGCGCCCCCGCGGTAGGGGCCTTTACCTACGAGCAGTACTTC
CASSAPAVGAFTYEQYF
>TRBV3-1/TRBV3-2|NA|15|TRBJ1-2|NA
TGTGCCAGCAGCCCGGGACAAGTGGATTGGTATGGCTACACCTTC
CASSPGQVDWYGYTF
>TRBV18|NA|14|TRBJ1-1|TRBD1
TGTGCCAGCTCACCATCAGGGGGCGGGACTGAAGCTTTCTTT
CASSPSGGGTEAFF
>TRBV4-1|NA|15|TRBJ1-5|NA
TGCGCCAGCAGCACTGTCGGGGTTAGCAATCAGCCCCAGCATTTT
CASSTVGVSNQPQHF
>TRBV2|NA|15|TRBJ2-7|NA
TGTGCCAGCAGGGATGGACAGCCTGGGTCCTACGAGCAGTACTTC
CASRDGQPGSYEQYF
>TRBV19|once|14|TRBJ2-2|NA
TGTGCCAGTAGTATCCCGGGGTTCACCGGGGAGCTGTTTTTT
CASSIPGFTGELFF
>TRBV6-5|once|14|TRBJ1-5|NA
TGTGCCAGCAGCTCGGAAGGGGGTCGGCAGCCCCAGCATTTT
CASSSEGGRQPQHF
>TRBV28|NA|15|TRBJ1-2|TRBD1
TGTGCCAGCAGTCCACTGACAGGGGGGGAGTATGGCTACACCTTC
CASSPLTGGEYGYTF
>TRBV27|NA|14|TRBJ2-7|NA
TGTGCCAGCAGTTTAGAAAGGGGGAACTTCGAGCAGTACTTC
CASSLERGNFEQYF
>TRBV2|NA|14|TRBJ1-1|NA
TGTGCCAGCAGTCTGGAGACGCTTAACACTGAAGCTTTCTTT
CASSLETLNTEAFF
>TRBV6-2/TRBV6-3|NA|13|TRBJ2-7|NA
TGTGCCAGCAGTTACCTCGGTCAGAGGGTCCCTCACTTC
CASSYLGQRVPHF
>TRBV28|NA|16|TRBJ2-7|TRBD1
TGTGCCAGCAGTTTAGAACGGGACAGGTTTTTCTACGAGCAGTACTTC
CASSLERDRFFYEQYF
>TRBV4-1|NA|19|TRBJ2-7|NA
TGCGCCAGCAGCCAAGGCCCTTTACCACGTGGCAGGGTGACCTACGAGCAGTACTTC
CASSQGPLPRGRVTYEQYF
>TRBV5-4|NA|15|TRBJ1-1|NA
TGTGCCAGCAGCCACGCCGTTCAGGGGAACACTGAAGCTTTCTTT
CASSHAVQGNTEAFF
>TRBV5-4|NA|14|TRBJ1-1|NA
TGTGCCAGCAGCTTCGAGACAGGGAACACTGAAGCTTTCTTT
CASSFETGNTEAFF
>TRBV6-5|NA|13|TRBJ2-5|TRBD1
TGTGCCAGCAGTCCGACAGGGCCAGAGACCCAGTACTTC
CASSPTGPETQYF
>TRBV19|few|13|TRBJ1-2|NA
TGTGCCAGTAGTGCCGACAGTGTCTATGGCTACACCTTC
CASSADSVYGYTF
>TRBV7-2|NA|13|TRBJ2-5|NA
TGTGCCAGCAGTCCCGGAGGGGGCAAGACCCAGTACTTC
CASSPGGGKTQYF
>TRBV7-9|NA|15|TRBJ2-2|NA
TGTGCCAGCAGCTTAGTGGGCAGCTGGACCGGGGAGCTGTTTTTT
CASSLVGSWTGELFF
>TRBV11-3|NA|16|TRBJ2-5|NA
TGTGCCAGCAGCTTAGGGGCCCGGGCAGGGGAGGAGACCCAGTACTTC
CASSLGARAGEETQYF
>TRBV5-1|NA|15|TRBJ2-5|NA
TGCGCCAGCAGCTTGATAGGGGTTTCCCAAGAGACCCAGTACTTC
CASSLIGVSQETQYF
>TRBV27|once|15|TRBJ2-5|TRBD1
TGTGCCAGCAGGAAAGGGGGCCCAAAACAAGAGACCCAGTACTTC
CASRKGGPKQETQYF
>TRBV5-8|NA|17|TRBJ1-3|TRBD1
TGTGCCAGCAGCGTACCCGGGACAGGGAGGCTCGGAAACACCATATATTTT
CASSVPGTGRLGNTIYF
>TRBV6-2/TRBV6-3|NA|19|TRBJ2-7|NA
TGTGCCAGCAGTTACTCTCTTTTGGGTTGGACAGCAGGTGGCTACGAGCAGTACTTC
CASSYSLLGWTAGGYEQYF
>TRBV6-6|NA|13|TRBJ2-2|NA
TGTGCCAGCCAGACTGTTAACACCGGGGAGCTGTTTTTT
CASQTVNTGELFF
>TRBV29-1|NA|12|TRBJ1-2|TRBD1
TGCAGCGGGGGACAGGCCTCCGGGGGCTACACCTTC
CSGGQASGGYTF
>TRBV14|NA|15|TRBJ2-2|NA
TGTGCCAGCAGCCAAGCTTTACTAAACACCGGGGAGCTGTTTTTT
CASSQALLNTGELFF
>TRBV5-6|NA|17|TRBJ1-6|NA
TGTGCCAGCAGCTTGTCCAGGGCAAGCTCCTATAATTCACCCCTCCACTTT
CASSLSRASSYNSPLHF
>TRBV7-3|NA|13|TRBJ2-7|NA
TGTGCCAGCAGCTTACAGGGGGGCTACGAGCAGTACTTC
CASSLQGGYEQYF
>TRBV5-8|NA|14|TRBJ1-6|NA
TGTGCCAGCAGCTTGTTAGGGGTTAATTCACCCCTCCACTTT
CASSLLGVNSPLHF
>TRBV5-4|NA|14|TRBJ1-1|NA
TGTGCCAGCAGCTTGGACAGGGTCTACACTGAAGCTTTCTTT
CASSLDRVYTEAFF
>TRBV29-1|NA|10|TRBJ1-2|NA
TGCAGCGTTGAGGGTGGCGGTCGCACCTTC
CSVEGGGRTF
>TRBV6-5|NA|15|TRBJ1-1|NA
TGTGCCAGCAGTTACTCTGGCAGTATGAACACTGAAGCTTTCTTT
CASSYSGSMNTEAFF
>TRBV25-1|NA|17|TRBJ2-1|TRBD2
TGTGCCAGCACCCTTGCGCGGGGGACTAAAATCTCGAATGAGCAGTTCTTC
CASTLARGTKISNEQFF
>TRBV5-6|NA|14|TRBJ1-1|NA
TGTGCCAGCAGTCCTCCGTTTTTCAACACTGAAGCTTTCTTT
CASSPPFFNTEAFF
>TRBV11-2|NA|17|TRBJ1-6|TRBD1
TGTGCCAGCAGCTTACCAAACAGGGGCGTTTATAATTCACCCCTCCACTTT
CASSLPNRGVYNSPLHF
>TRBV5-1|NA|14|TRBJ2-2|TRBD1
TGCGCCAGCAGTGAACAGGGGGCGCCCGGGGAGCTGTTTTTT
CASSEQGAPGELFF
>TRBV5-1|NA|14|TRBJ2-1|NA
TGCGCCAGCAGCTTGGATGCCCAGGGGAGGGGGCAGTTCTTC
CASSLDAQGRGQFF
>TRBV7-2|NA|11|TRBJ2-1|NA
TGTGCCAGCAGCTTCCCTGACAGGAAGTTCTTC
CASSFPDRKFF